The entry below gives a single T cell receptor beta chain sequence along with its context. The clone's antigen remains unknown. Nothing much larger sits one base from this clone, and base qualities are not available. After removal of 0 bases from V and 5 bases from J, the junction retains 9 bases not matched to a gene. The germline V gene sets CDR1 to KGHSH and CDR2 to LQKENI. Reading from cysteine to phenylalanine, the CDR3 counts 17 amino acids. Only the CDR3 portion is preserved as DNA: 51 bases, with reading frame beginning at the first base. The entry originates in a study of blood T cell repertoires in COVID-19 (dated by TCRdb to 2018 to 2020). Regarding the complete study: The collaborator samples originated in the United States, Italy and Spain and spanned the acute and convalescent phases of COVID-19. A de-identified subject ID, COVID-19 status, age in years and sex were almost always included in the sample metadata. A freely available public database, intended as a resource for researchers studying the immune response to SARS-CoV-2, is where the repertoires were released. The prospective study material was composed of cDNA or gDNA derived from T cells, B-cell-depleted T cells, or PBMCs. Where available, HLA class I and class II types were taken from metadata supplied by the sample provider and were not determined by assay-based typing. The samples were drawn from the first 160 participants of the ongoing ImmuneRACE study and from some 1,300 subjects provided by 6 global collaborators. The dataset comprised deeply sampled blood TCRbeta repertoires from subjects exposed to, actively infected with, or recovered from COVID-19. Here is what the overall study found, with its caveats: The amount of clinical and demographic metadata varied by source and participant and was provided uncurated.

TCRbeta CDR3 regions were amplified from genomic DNA using the immunoSEQ Assay, a bias-controlled multiplex PCR. For the original study's pipeline: Nucleated cell counts per sample were estimated from amplification of reference gene primers within the assay. To quantify the absolute abundance of each unique TCRbeta CDR3 rearrangement, sequence reads were collapsed and filtered. For each sample, productive Simpson clonality was calculated by taking the square root of Simpson's diversity index across productive rearrangements. TCRdb limited this immuneACCESS table to in-frame rearrangements with V and J called. A share of clones is missing; checked studies link under half to unresolved V genes, and the rest is unexplained. V and J calls and clone size are those listed in that table; D and trimming were worked out from the DNA. A total of about 210,000 clones appear in this sample, approximately 78% of them only once. The ten largest account for less than 15% of the sample.

Each collaborating institution followed its own protocols to collect whole blood in K2EDTA tubes. For TCRbeta analysis, collaborator samples were shipped as frozen whole blood, as isolated PBMCs, or as DNA extracted from either sample type. The sample consisted of peripheral blood. The chain is assembled from TRBV18 and TRBJ2-1; 8 of the junction bases match TRBD2. This sequence was found in a middle-aged woman with acute or convalescent COVID-19. In nucleotides, the sequence is TGTGCCAGCTCACCACCGGGGTCGCTAGCGGGCAACAATGAGCAGTTCTTC. It translates as CASSPPGSLAGNNEQFF.